What follows are 30 T cell receptor beta chains derived from one specimen sequenced in a study of low-dose radiotherapy and immunotherapy resistance in tumors. Specified time point: before trial treatment. First-strand cDNA used TRAV- and TRBV-specific primers, covering alpha and beta chains. PCR amplification of the TCRs was performed with Phusion for 20 PCR cycles, and it relied on a constant-region primer together with a V-primer adapter. TCRdb reanalysed the reads using MiXCR and keeps one entry per CDR3 protein. Here the sample spans 35,000 to 50,000 distinct CDR3 sequences, 25% to 40% being singletons. The sequencing used PBMCs, collected before treatment. The receptors originated from a male donor with gallbladder cancer.

The J gene is TRBJ2-5, the V gene TRBV14, with D tentatively TRBD2 (5 bases). The CDR3 is 16 residues long. Trimming removed 2 bases from V and 5 bases from J, with 18 bases in between. Germline V gives CDR1 SGHDN, CDR2 FVKESK. This CDR3 is CASSQLTLPSGETQYF. The CDR3 DNA reads as TGTGCCAGCAGCCAACTGACACTACCCTCGGGGGAGACCCAGTACTTC.

The chain is built from TRBV19 and TRBJ1-1; no reliable D call. Germline V gene data show CDR1 as LNHDA and CDR2 as SQIVND (reference sequence). The CDR3 length is 13 residues. Trimming cost V 5 bases and J 4 bases, with 11 bases left between them. For the CDR3, the DNA is TGTGCCAGTAGTCCCAAGTCCGGCACTGAAGCTTTCTTT. Translated: CASSPKSGTEAFF.

The chain combines TRBV29-1 with TRBJ2-7; D is undetermined. The CDR3 sequence is 12 residues long. From germline, CDR1 is SQVTM and CDR2 ANQGSEA. V lost 3 bases to trimming and J lost 7 bases, with 13 bases between them. The DNA of the CDR3 is TGCAGCGTTGAGGTGCAGAGTCGGGAGCAGTACTTC. Its protein product is CSVEVQSREQYF.

This clonotype was counted at least ten times. The chain employs TRBV3-1 and TRBJ2-6, with D possibly being TRBD1 (6 bases). The germline V gene encodes CDR1 LGHDT and CDR2 YNNKEL (reference sequence). Trimming took off 1 base at V and 0 bases at J, with 13 bases between the two ends. The CDR3 extends over 18 amino acids. For the CDR3, the DNA is TGTGCCAGCAGCCAAGGGAGTAGAGGGGGCTCTGGGGCCAACGTCCTGACTTTC. This gives the protein CASSQGSRGGSGANVLTF.

This clonotype came up many times. The J gene is TRBJ2-2, the V gene TRBV29-1; 10 nucleotides agree with TRBD1. Germline lookup yields CDR1 SQVTM and CDR2 ANQGSEA. J lost 5 bases, V lost 6 bases, and 6 bases had no gene match. The CDR3 is made up of 14 amino acids. The CDR3 DNA reads TGCAGCGTGGACGGGACAGGGGTTACCGGGGAGCTGTTTTTT. The encoded protein is CSVDGTGVTGELFF.

This clonotype was detected ten times or more. V gene TRBV15 combines with J gene TRBJ2-5, with no clear D. The CDR3 totals 15 residues. CDR1 is LNHNV, CDR2 YYDKDF, per germline (reference sequence). Trimming removed 0 bases at V and 4 bases at J, with 12 bases between. The CDR3 DNA follows: TGTGCCACCAGCAGAGATAGGTCAGTGGGAGAGACCCAGTACTTC. Amino acids: CATSRDRSVGETQYF.

The chain has TRBV10-3 and TRBJ2-2; D is uncertain. CDR3 length equals 15 residues. The germline gives CDR1 ENHRY, CDR2 SYGVKD. Trimming removed 6 bases at V and 2 bases at J, with 13 bases between. The DNA for the CDR3 is TGTGCCATCAGGCCGGCAAGCTTAAACACCGGGGAGCTGTTTTTT. Encoded protein: CAIRPASLNTGELFF.

The chain combines TRBV7-2 with TRBJ1-4; D gene ambiguous. The CDR3 loop spans 15 amino acids. Trimming took off 0 bases at V and 0 bases at J, with 5 bases between the two ends. Germline assignment: CDR1 SGHTA and CDR2 FQGNSA. The CDR3, as DNA: TGTGCCAGCAGCTTAGCTCAGTCAACTAATGAAAAACTGTTTTTT. This gives the protein CASSLAQSTNEKLFF. The full variable domain, rest sourced from reference TRBV7-2 and TRBJ1-4, is GAGVSQSPSNKVTEKGKDVELRCDPISGHTALYWYRQSLGQGLEFLIYFQGNSAPDKSGLPSDRFSAERTGGSVSTLTIQRTQQEDSAVYLCASSLAQSTNEKLFFGSGTQLSVL.

This clonotype appeared a few times. The V gene is TRBV15, the J gene TRBJ2-1, with 12 bases identical to TRBD2. The CDR3 runs to 15 residues. The J segment lost 9 bases and the V segment lost 1 base, leaving 4 bases of the junction unmatched. Germline CDR1 and CDR2: LNHNV and YYDKDF (reference sequence). CDR3 sequence reads: CATSRVLAGGGEQFF. The CDR3 DNA sequence: TGTGCCACCAGCAGAGTACTAGCGGGAGGAGGTGAGCAGTTCTTC.

The chain couples TRBV30 to TRBJ2-1, with 8 nucleotides matching TRBD2. The CDR3 has 13 amino acids. With V trimmed by 8 bases and J by 3 bases, 6 bases remained unmatched. In germline, CDR1 is GTSNPN, CDR2 SVGIG (reference sequence). CDR3 residues: CARTSGSYNEQFF. CDR3 sequence (DNA): TGTGCCCGGACAAGCGGGAGCTACAATGAGCAGTTCTTC.

In its sample, this clonotype was seen many times. The chain uses TRBV20-1 and TRBJ2-7; D might be TRBD2 (5 bases). Deletions cut 5 bases from V and 3 bases from J, with 17 bases between. Germline V gene data show CDR1 as DFQATT and CDR2 as SNEGSKA (reference sequence). There are 14 residues in the CDR3. The CDR3 DNA reads TGCAGTGCTGAAAGGAGGTCTGGGGTCTACGAGCAGTACTTC. Amino acid sequence: CSAERRSGVYEQYF.

The rearrangement joins TRBV4-1 to TRBJ1-5, with D unclear. Trimming shortened V by 1 base and J by 2 bases, and 12 bases separated the two germline ends. CDR1 and CDR2 from the germline V gene are MGHRA and YSYEKL. The CDR3 runs 16 residues. CDR3 region: CASSQGLPLGNQPQHF. The DNA for the CDR3 is TGCGCCAGCAGCCAAGGACTGCCACTAGGCAATCAGCCCCAGCATTTT.

This clonotype was observed at least ten times. The chain links TRBV11-2 to TRBJ2-5; 8 nucleotides match TRBD2. Looked up from germline, CDR1 is SGHAT and CDR2 is FQNNGV. The CDR3 runs to 14 residues. The J segment lost 2 bases and the V segment lost 5 bases, leaving 4 bases of the junction unmatched. The CDR3 nucleotides read TGTGCCAGCAGCCTGTCGGGGGGGCAAGAGACCCAGTACTTC. Translated, it gives CASSLSGGQETQYF.

V is TRBV3-1 and J is TRBJ1-2, with a weak D call TRBD1 (5 bases). Trimming shortened V by 0 bases and J by 2 bases, and 13 bases separated the two germline ends. The CDR3 is 16 residues long. In germline, CDR1 is LGHDT, CDR2 YNNKEL (reference sequence). The CDR3 spells CASSQDQGSTNYGYTF. CDR3 bases: TGTGCCAGCAGCCAAGATCAGGGCTCCACGAACTATGGCTACACCTTC.

CDR3: CASRSGAQPQHF. Here the CDR3 DNA reads TGTGCCAGCAGGTCGGGGGCTCAGCCCCAGCATTTT. The V gene is TRBV6-1, the J gene TRBJ1-5; the D gene is possibly TRBD1 (6 bases). The CDR3 length is 12 residues. Germline V gene lookup returns CDR1 MNHNS and CDR2 SASEGT. Trimming cost V 6 bases and J 6 bases, with 9 bases left between them.

The gene calls are TRBV15 and TRBJ2-1; D might be TRBD2 (6 bases). The CDR3 covers 16 residues. V lost 0 bases, J lost 3 bases, and 12 bases lay in between. CDR1 is LNHNV and CDR2 is YYDKDF in the germline V gene (reference sequence). CDR3 protein: CATSRDRDGGYNEQFF. The DNA for the CDR3 is TGTGCCACCAGCAGAGATCGAGACGGGGGCTACAATGAGCAGTTCTTC. The whole variable domain, remainder taken from reference TRBV15 and TRBJ2-1, is DAMVIQNPRYQVTQFGKPVTLSCSQTLNHNVMYWYQQKSSQAPKLLFHYYDKDFNNEADTPDNFQSRRPNTSFCFLDIRSPGLGDTAMYLCATSRDRDGGYNEQFFGPGTRLTVL.

This clonotype was counted at least ten times. The CDR3 protein is CASSVAGYPFGTDTQYF. The DNA for the CDR3 is TGTGCCAGCAGCGTAGCAGGCTACCCCTTTGGTACAGATACGCAGTATTTT. The rearrangement joins TRBV9 to TRBJ2-3; D is unclear. The CDR3 spans 17 residues. Looked up from germline, CDR1 is SGDLS and CDR2 is YYNGEE. V lost 0 bases, J lost 3 bases, and 17 bases lay in between.

The genes are TRBV28 and TRBJ1-1; D is perhaps TRBD1 (5 bases). This CDR3 spans 10 amino acids. Germline CDR1 reads MDHEN; CDR2 reads SYDVKM. V lost 9 bases, J lost 5 bases, and 7 bases lay in between. CDR3 in DNA: TGTGCCAGTTGGGGGACTGAAGCTTTCTTT. This gives the protein CASWGTEAFF.

This clonotype was counted ten times or more. The CDR3 sequence is CASSLLQGYEQYF. The DNA for the CDR3 is TGTGCCAGCAGCTTACTCCAGGGCTACGAGCAGTACTTC. The V and J genes are TRBV5-4 and TRBJ2-7; weak D call: TRBD1 (5 bases). Germline CDR1 is SGHNT and CDR2 is YYREEE (reference sequence). The CDR3 length is 13 residues. V shed 2 bases and J shed 3 bases, with 9 bases lying between them.

At least ten counts were recorded for this clonotype. The chain links TRBV6-2 or TRBV6-3 to TRBJ2-1; 10 nucleotides agree with TRBD2. Germline CDR1 is MNHEY and CDR2 is SVGEGT. The CDR3 length is 14 residues. V was clipped by 7 bases and J by 7 bases; unmatched bases: 7. CDR3 DNA sequence: TGTGCCAGCAAATTAGCGGGGGGAGGGAATGAGCAGTTCTTC. Protein: CASKLAGGGNEQFF.

The genes are TRBV5-6 and TRBJ2-7; D is perhaps TRBD1 or TRBD2 (5 bases each). Between the trimmed V and J ends, which lost 4 bases and 3 bases, there was a span of 14 bases. Germline V gives CDR1 SGHDT, CDR2 YYEEEE. The CDR3 is 14 residues long. CDR3 protein: CASSHRDQFYEQYF. The CDR3 coding sequence is TGTGCCAGCAGCCACCGGGACCAGTTCTACGAGCAGTACTTC.

This clonotype showed up many times. The rearrangement uses TRBV10-3 and TRBJ2-3; D ambiguous. The V gene lost 5 bases and the J gene lost 4 bases, with 13 bases spanning the gap. The CDR3 contains 14 residues. The germline CDR1 and CDR2 sequences are ENHRY and SYGVKD. The DNA for the CDR3 is TGTGCCATCAGTAAAGGTCCAGCGTCAGATACGCAGTATTTT. Encoded protein: CAISKGPASDTQYF.

J is TRBJ2-3 and V is TRBV7-3; maybe TRBD2 (5 bases). The CDR3 runs 15 residues. V was pared by 2 bases and J by 5 bases, with 14 bases between. The germline V gene encodes CDR1 SGHTA and CDR2 FQGTGA. The DNA of the CDR3 is TGTGCCAGCAGCTTATGGGCAGCGGTGGGAGATACGCAGTATTTT. This gives the protein CASSLWAAVGDTQYF.

The chain employs TRBV10-3 and TRBJ2-2; possibly TRBD1 for D (7 bases). The germline V gene encodes CDR1 ENHRY and CDR2 SYGVKD. This CDR3 comprises 15 residues. V dropped 7 bases and J dropped 0 bases, with 12 bases sitting between them. In DNA, the CDR3 is TGTGCCATCACAGGGGGGCAACCGAACACCGGGGAGCTGTTTTTT. It translates to CAITGGQPNTGELFF.

V gene TRBV3-1 combines with J gene TRBJ2-7, with TRBD2 matching over 12 bases. The trim removed 1 base at V and 4 bases at J, leaving 5 bases unmatched. CDR3 length: 16 residues. Per germline, CDR1 LGHDT and CDR2 YNNKEL (reference sequence). CDR3 sequence: CASSQGLAGVRYEQYF. The CDR3 nucleotides are TGTGCCAGCAGCCAAGGACTAGCGGGAGTCCGTTACGAGCAGTACTTC.

CDR3 region: CASSLWGSGTDTQYF. In nucleotides, the CDR3 is TGTGCCAGCAGCTTGTGGGGTAGCGGCACAGATACGCAGTATTTT. V usage is TRBV5-6 and J usage is TRBJ2-3; a weak D match, TRBD2 (5 bases). The CDR3 consists of 15 residues. V gave up 1 base and J gave up 1 base, with 10 bases separating them. From germline, CDR1 is SGHDT and CDR2 YYEEEE. Full variable domain (missing parts from reference TRBV5-6 and TRBJ2-3): DAGVTQSPTHLIKTRGQQVTLRCSPKSGHDTVSWYQQALGQGPQFIFQYYEEEERQRGNFPDRFSGHQFPNYSSELNVNALLLGDSALYLCASSLWGSGTDTQYFGPGTRLTVL.

Note on this clonotype: One base separates it from a far larger clone, so it is likely a read error. The J gene is TRBJ2-7, the V gene TRBV7-9; D uncertain. Deletions cut 1 base from V and 6 bases from J, with 4 bases between. The length of the CDR3 is 11 residues. Looked up from germline, CDR1 is SEHNR and CDR2 is FQNEAQ (reference sequence). The CDR3: CASSLDTEQYF. The CDR3 bases are TGTGCCAGCAGCTTAGATACCGAGCAGTACTTC.

V and J are TRBV5-5 and TRBJ2-3; TRBD1 matches 10 bases. V was clipped by 0 bases and J by 4 bases; unmatched bases: 5. This CDR3 spans 16 amino acids. Germline CDR1 is SGHKS and CDR2 is YYEKEE (reference sequence). The CDR3 DNA reads TGTGCCAGCAGCTTGGAGTGGGACAGGGGACCAGATACGCAGTATTTT. Amino acids: CASSLEWDRGPDTQYF.

DNA of the CDR3: TGTGCCAGCAGCGTAGCTACTAGGCGGGACAGGGGAACTTTAGCCAAAAACATTCAGTACTTC. As protein: CASSVATRRDRGTLAKNIQYF. V and J are TRBV9 and TRBJ2-4, with 10 bases matching TRBD1. The V gene's germline CDR1 is SGDLS and CDR2 YYNGEE. CDR3 length equals 21 residues. V trimming: 0 bases; J trimming: 0 bases; junction bases outside the gene matches: 15.

J is TRBJ2-3 and V is TRBV6-2 or TRBV6-3, with D tentatively TRBD2 (7 bases). Trimming took 5 bases from V and 11 from J, leaving 11 bases between them. The CDR3 runs to 11 residues. Germline V CDR1 and CDR2: MNHEY, SVGEGT. CDR3 amino acids: CASSRGGWQYF. Here the CDR3 DNA reads TGTGCCAGCAGTCGCGGGGGCTGGCAGTATTTT.